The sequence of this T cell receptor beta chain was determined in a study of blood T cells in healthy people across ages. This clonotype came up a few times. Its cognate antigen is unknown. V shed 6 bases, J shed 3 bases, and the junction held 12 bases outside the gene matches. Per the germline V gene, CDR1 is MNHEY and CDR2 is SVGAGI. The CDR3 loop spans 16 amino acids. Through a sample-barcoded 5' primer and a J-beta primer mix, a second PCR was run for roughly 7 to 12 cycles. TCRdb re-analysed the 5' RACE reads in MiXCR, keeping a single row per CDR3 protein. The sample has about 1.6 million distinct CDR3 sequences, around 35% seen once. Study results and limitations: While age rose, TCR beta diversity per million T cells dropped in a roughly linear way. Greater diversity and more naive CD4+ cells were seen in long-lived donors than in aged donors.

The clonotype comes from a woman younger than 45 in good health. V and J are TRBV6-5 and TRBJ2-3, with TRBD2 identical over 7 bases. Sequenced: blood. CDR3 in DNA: TGTGCCAGCAGCCTGGGAGCGGGGTTGCTAACAGATACGCAGTATTTT. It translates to CASSLGAGLLTDTQYF.